The 9 T cell receptor beta chains presented below share a single source sample, sequenced in a study of blood T cell repertoires in COVID-19. Sequencing was performed with immunoSEQ multiplex PCR; in TCRdb, only in-frame clones are kept and a portion is missing. The sample shows more than 110,000 clones, approximately 85% of them seen only once. The sequencing sample was made of peripheral blood. These receptors were collected from a woman older than 75 with acute or convalescent COVID-19.

V gene TRBV5-4 combines with J gene TRBJ2-7, with a weak D call TRBD1 (6 bases). V was clipped by 2 bases and J by 3 bases, with 15 bases between them. Germline lookup yields CDR1 SGHNT and CDR2 YYREEE (reference sequence). The CDR3 totals 15 residues. The CDR3, as DNA: TGTGCCAGCAGCTTTGGACAGAAAAACCTCTACGAGCAGTACTTC. Translating gives CASSFGQKNLYEQYF.

There are a few counts of this clone. V and J are TRBV2 and TRBJ2-7; TRBD1 matches at 9 bases. The germline V gene encodes CDR1 SNHLY and CDR2 FYNNEI. After removal of 10 bases from V and 5 bases from J, the junction contained 3 bases not matched to a gene. This CDR3 region has 11 residues. Here the CDR3 DNA reads TGTGCCACCGGGGACAGGGACGAGCAGTACTTC. Translated, it gives CATGDRDEQYF.

This chain uses TRBV18 with TRBJ2-7; 7 bases map to TRBD1. CDR1 and CDR2 from the germline V gene are KGHSH and LQKENI. V lost 1 base to trimming and J lost 1 base; unmatched junction nucleotides: 4. The length of the CDR3 is 15 residues. CDR3 residues: CASSPRDSPSYEQYF. In DNA, the CDR3 is TGTGCCAGCTCACCACGGGACAGCCCTTCCTACGAGCAGTACTTC.

The chain has TRBV7-3 and TRBJ1-1; no clear D gene. This CDR3 region has 14 residues. Germline V gives CDR1 SGHTA, CDR2 FQGTGA. V lost 4 bases and J 4 bases, leaving 13 bases between the germline ends. Here the CDR3 reads CASSSWAGSTEAFF. The CDR3 DNA is TGTGCCAGCAGCTCTTGGGCGGGTAGCACTGAAGCTTTCTTT.

The CDR3 loop reads CASSDPGQGGSEAFF. The CDR3 bases are TGCGCCAGCAGCGACCCGGGACAGGGAGGTTCTGAAGCTTTCTTT. The rearrangement joins TRBV5-1 to TRBJ1-1, with 9 bases lining up with TRBD1. Germline assignment: CDR1 SGHRS and CDR2 YFSETQ. This CDR3 region has 15 residues. V gave up 4 bases and J gave up 6 bases; unmatched junction bases: 10.

This clone was seen just once. The V and J genes are TRBV19 and TRBJ1-1; D is undetermined. Germline CDR1 is LNHDA and CDR2 is SQIVND (reference sequence). The CDR3 runs 13 residues. V lost 5 bases, J lost 4 bases, and 11 bases lay in between. This CDR3 is CASSSTLSTEAFF. The CDR3, as DNA: TGTGCCAGTAGTTCCACCTTGAGCACTGAAGCTTTCTTT.

This clone has a handful of counts. The V and J genes are TRBV19 and TRBJ2-7, with no clear D. The CDR3 consists of 13 residues. Trimming removed 5 bases at V and 3 bases at J, with 11 bases between. Germline V lookup: CDR1 LNHDA, CDR2 SQIVND (reference sequence). The CDR3 is CASSVTELYEQYF. The DNA of the CDR3 is TGTGCCAGTAGTGTTACGGAGCTCTACGAGCAGTACTTC.

The gene calls are TRBV9 and TRBJ2-3; perhaps TRBD2 as D (5 bases). Germline V CDR1 and CDR2: SGDLS, YYNGEE. The CDR3 totals 15 residues. V was cut by 0 bases and J by 5 bases, with 13 bases left in between. As DNA, the CDR3 is TGTGCCAGCAGCGTAGGAGGGTCGGCGGGAGATACGCAGTATTTT. This codes for CASSVGGSAGDTQYF.

The rearrangement links TRBV28 to TRBJ2-5; D gene uncertain. Germline V gene data show CDR1 as MDHEN and CDR2 as SYDVKM. Trimming took off 5 bases at V and 5 bases at J, with 12 bases between the two ends. CDR3 length equals 13 residues. DNA of the CDR3: TGTGCCAGCAGTCTGAGCCCTTCGGAGACCCAGTACTTC. It encodes CASSLSPSETQYF. Full variable domain (rest looked up from reference TRBV28 and TRBJ2-5): DVKVTQSSRYLVKRTGEKVFLECVQDMDHENMFWYRQDPGLGLRLIYFSYDVKMKEKGDIPEGYSVSREKKERFSLILESASTNQTSMYLCASSLSPSETQYFGPGTRLLVL.